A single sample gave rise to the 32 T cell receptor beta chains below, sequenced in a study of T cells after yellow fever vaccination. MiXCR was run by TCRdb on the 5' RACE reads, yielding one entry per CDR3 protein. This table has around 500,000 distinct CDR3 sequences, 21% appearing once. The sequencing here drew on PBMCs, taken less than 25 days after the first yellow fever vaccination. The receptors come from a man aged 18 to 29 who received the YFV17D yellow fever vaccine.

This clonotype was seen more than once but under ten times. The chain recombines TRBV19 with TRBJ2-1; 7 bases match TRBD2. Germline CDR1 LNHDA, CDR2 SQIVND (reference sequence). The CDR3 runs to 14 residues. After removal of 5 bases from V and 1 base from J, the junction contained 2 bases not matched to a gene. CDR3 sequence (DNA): TGTGCCAGTAGTGGCGGGGGTTCCTACAATGAGCAGTTCTTC. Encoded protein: CASSGGGSYNEQFF.

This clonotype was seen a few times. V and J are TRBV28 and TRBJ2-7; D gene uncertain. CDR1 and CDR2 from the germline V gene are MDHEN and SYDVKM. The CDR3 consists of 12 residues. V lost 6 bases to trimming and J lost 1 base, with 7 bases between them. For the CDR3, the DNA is TGTGCCAGCAGCGGGTATTCCTACGAGCAGTACGTC. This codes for CASSGYSYEQYV.

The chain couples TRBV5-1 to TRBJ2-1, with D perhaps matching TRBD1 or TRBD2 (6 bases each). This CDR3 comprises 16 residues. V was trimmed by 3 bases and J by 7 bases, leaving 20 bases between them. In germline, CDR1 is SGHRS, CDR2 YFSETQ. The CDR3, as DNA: TGCGCCAGCAGCTCCGCACTAGGGGGGCTTCTAAATGAGCAGTTCTTC. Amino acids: CASSSALGGLLNEQFF.

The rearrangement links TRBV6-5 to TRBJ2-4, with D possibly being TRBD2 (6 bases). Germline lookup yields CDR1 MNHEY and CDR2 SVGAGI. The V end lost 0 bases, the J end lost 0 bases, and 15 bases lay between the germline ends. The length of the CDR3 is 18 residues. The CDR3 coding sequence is TGTGCCAGCAGTTACTCGATGCAGGGAGGTCTAGCCAAAAACATTCAGTACTTC. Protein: CASSYSMQGGLAKNIQYF.

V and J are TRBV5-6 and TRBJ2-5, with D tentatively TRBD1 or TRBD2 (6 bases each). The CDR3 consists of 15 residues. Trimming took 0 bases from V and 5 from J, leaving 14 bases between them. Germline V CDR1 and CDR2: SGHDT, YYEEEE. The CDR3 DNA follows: TGTGCCAGCAGCTTGGTTAGGGGGGATCGGGAGACCCAGTACTTC. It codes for CASSLVRGDRETQYF.

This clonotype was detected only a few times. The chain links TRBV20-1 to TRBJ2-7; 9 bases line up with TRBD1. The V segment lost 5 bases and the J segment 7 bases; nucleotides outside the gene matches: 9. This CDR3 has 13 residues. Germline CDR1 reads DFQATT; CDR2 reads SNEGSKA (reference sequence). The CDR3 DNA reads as TGCAGTGCTCTCCGGGACAGGGTCGAGGAGCAGTACTTC. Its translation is CSALRDRVEEQYF.

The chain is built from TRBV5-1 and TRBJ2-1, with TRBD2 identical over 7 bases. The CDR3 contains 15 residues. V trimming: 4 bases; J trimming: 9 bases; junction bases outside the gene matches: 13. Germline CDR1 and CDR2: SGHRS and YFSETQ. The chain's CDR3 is CASSPRGGPEVEQFF. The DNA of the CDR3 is TGCGCCAGCAGCCCCCGGGGAGGGCCCGAGGTTGAGCAGTTCTTC.

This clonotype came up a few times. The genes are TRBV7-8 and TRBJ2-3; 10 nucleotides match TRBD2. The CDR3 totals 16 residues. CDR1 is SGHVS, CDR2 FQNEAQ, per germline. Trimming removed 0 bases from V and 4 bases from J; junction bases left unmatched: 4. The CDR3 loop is CASSLAAAGGPDTQYF. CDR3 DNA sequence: TGTGCCAGCAGCTTAGCTGCAGCGGGGGGGCCAGATACGCAGTATTTT.

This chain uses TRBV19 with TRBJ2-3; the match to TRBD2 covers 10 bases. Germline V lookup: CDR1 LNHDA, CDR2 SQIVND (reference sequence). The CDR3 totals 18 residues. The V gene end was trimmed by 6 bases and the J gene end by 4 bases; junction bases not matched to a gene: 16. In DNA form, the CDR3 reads TGTGCCAGTAGGCGGAGTGCCCCTACTAGCGGGGCGCCAGATACGCAGTATTTT. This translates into CASRRSAPTSGAPDTQYF. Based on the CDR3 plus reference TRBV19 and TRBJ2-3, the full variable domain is DGGITQSPKYLFRKEGQNVTLSCEQNLNHDAMYWYRQDPGQGLRLIYYSQIVNDFQKGDIAEGYSVSREKKESFPLTVTSAQKNPTAFYLCASRRSAPTSGAPDTQYFGPGTRLTVL.

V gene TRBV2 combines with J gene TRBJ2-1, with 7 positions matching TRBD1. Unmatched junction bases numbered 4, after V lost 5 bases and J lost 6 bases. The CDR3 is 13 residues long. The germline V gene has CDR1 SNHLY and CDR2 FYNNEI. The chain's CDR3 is CASSTDRSNEQFF. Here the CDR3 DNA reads TGTGCCAGCAGTACGGACAGGTCCAATGAGCAGTTCTTC.

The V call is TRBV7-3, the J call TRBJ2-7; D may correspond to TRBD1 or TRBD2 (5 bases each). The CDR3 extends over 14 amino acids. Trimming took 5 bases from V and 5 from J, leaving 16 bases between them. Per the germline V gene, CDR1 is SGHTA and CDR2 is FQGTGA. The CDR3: CASSTRDRYDEQYV. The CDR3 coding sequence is TGTGCCAGCAGCACCCGGGACCGATACGACGAGCAGTACGTC.

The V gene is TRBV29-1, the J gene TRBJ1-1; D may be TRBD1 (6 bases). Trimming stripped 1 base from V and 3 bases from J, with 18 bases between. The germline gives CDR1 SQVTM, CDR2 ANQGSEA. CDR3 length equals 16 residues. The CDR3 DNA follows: TGCAGCGTTGAAGCGGGACGGGAGGGGGTTGACACTGAAGCTTTCTTT. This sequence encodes CSVEAGREGVDTEAFF.

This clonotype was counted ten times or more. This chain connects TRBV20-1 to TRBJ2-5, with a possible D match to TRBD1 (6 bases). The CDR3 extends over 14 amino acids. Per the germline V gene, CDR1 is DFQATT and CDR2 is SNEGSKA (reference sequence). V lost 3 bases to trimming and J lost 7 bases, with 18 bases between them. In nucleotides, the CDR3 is TGCAGTGCTAGTGTCTTGGGGGCCCAGGGGACCCAGTACTTC. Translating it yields CSASVLGAQGTQYF.

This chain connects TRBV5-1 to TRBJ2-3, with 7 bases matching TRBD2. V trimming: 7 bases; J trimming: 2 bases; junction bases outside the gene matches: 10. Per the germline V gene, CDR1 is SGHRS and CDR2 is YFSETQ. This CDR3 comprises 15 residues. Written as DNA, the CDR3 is TGCGCCAGCGAAATAGTGGGGGGGGTCACAGATACGCAGTATTTT. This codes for CASEIVGGVTDTQYF.

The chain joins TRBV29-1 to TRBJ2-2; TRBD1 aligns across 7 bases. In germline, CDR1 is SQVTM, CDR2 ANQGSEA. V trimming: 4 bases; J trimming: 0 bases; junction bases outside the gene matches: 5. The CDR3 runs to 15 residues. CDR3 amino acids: CSVASQGANTGELFF. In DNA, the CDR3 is TGCAGCGTTGCATCGCAGGGGGCGAACACCGGGGAGCTGTTTTTT.

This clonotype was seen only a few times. The CDR3 region is CASSPTVLAKETQYF. In DNA form, the CDR3 reads TGCGCCAGCAGCCCGACGGTGCTAGCTAAAGAGACCCAGTACTTC. This chain joins TRBV5-1 and TRBJ2-5; the D gene is possibly TRBD2 (5 bases). This CDR3 contains 15 residues. Germline V gives CDR1 SGHRS, CDR2 YFSETQ. Trimming removed 4 bases at V and 3 bases at J, with 16 bases between. The variable domain in full, with the rest retrieved from reference TRBV5-1 and TRBJ2-5, is KAGVTQTPRYLIKTRGQQVTLSCSPISGHRSVSWYQQTPGQGLQFLFEYFSETQRNKGNFPGRFSGRQFSNSRSEMNVSTLELGDSALYLCASSPTVLAKETQYFGPGTRLLVL.

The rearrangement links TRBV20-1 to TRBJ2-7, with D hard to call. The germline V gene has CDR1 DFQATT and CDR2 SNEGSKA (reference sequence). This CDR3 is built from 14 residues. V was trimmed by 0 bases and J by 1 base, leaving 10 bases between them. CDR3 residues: CSARDKLGSYEQYF. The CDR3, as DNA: TGCAGTGCTAGAGATAAGTTGGGTTCCTACGAGCAGTACTTC.

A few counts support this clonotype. The CDR3 loop is CASSVAGGGQPQHF. The CDR3 DNA follows: TGTGCCAGCAGCGTAGCTGGAGGGGGTCAGCCCCAGCATTTT. This chain uses TRBV9 with TRBJ1-5; TRBD1 might be the D (6 bases). Germline V CDR1 and CDR2: SGDLS, YYNGEE. The CDR3 loop spans 14 amino acids. The V end lost 0 bases, the J end lost 6 bases, and 10 bases lay between the germline ends.

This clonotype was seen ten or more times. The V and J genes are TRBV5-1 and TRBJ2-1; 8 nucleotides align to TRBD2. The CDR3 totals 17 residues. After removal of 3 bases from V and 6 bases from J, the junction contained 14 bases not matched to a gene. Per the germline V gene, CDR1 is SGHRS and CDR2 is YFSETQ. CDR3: CASSSLRGSGAFNEQFF. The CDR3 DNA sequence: TGCGCCAGCAGCTCCCTTAGGGGTAGCGGGGCTTTCAATGAGCAGTTCTTC.

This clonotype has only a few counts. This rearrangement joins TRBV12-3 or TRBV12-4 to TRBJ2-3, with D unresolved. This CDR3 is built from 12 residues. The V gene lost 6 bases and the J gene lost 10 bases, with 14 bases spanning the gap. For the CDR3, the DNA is TGTGCCAGCAGCCTTTCCGGCAGCCCGCAGTATTTT. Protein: CASSLSGSPQYF.

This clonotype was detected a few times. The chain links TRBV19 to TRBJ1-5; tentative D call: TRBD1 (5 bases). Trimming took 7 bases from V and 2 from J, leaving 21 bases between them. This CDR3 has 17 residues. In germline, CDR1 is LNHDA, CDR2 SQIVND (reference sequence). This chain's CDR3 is CASIRADVGHGNQPQHF. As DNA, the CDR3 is TGTGCCAGTATTCGTGCTGATGTGGGGCACGGCAATCAGCCCCAGCATTTT.

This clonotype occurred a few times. CDR3 coding DNA: TGTGCCAGCAGCCCGGGACTAGACTCTAGCACAGATACGCAGTATTTT. Encoded protein: CASSPGLDSSTDTQYF. V is TRBV5-6 and J is TRBJ2-3; 8 bases are shared with TRBD2. Germline V lookup: CDR1 SGHDT, CDR2 YYEEEE. CDR3 size: 16 residues. V lost 4 bases, J lost 0 bases, and 7 bases stayed unmatched.

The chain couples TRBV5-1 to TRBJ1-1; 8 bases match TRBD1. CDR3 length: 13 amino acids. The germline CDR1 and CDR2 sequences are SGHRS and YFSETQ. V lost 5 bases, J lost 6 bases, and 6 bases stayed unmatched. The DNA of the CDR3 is TGCGCCAGCAGTTTGCAGGGGGCGGCTGAAGCTTTCTTT. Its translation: CASSLQGAAEAFF.

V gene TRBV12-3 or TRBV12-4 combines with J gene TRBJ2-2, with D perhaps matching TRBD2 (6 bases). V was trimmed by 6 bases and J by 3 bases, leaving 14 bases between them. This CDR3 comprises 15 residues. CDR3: CASSPHGGDTGELFF. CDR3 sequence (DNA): TGTGCCAGCAGCCCACATGGAGGGGACACCGGGGAGCTGTTTTTT.

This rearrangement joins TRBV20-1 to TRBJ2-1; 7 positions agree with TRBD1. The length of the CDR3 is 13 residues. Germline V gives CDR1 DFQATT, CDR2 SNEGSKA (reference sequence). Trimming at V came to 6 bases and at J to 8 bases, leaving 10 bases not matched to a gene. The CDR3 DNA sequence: TGCAGTGCCCGGACAGGCCAGTGGGATGAGCAGTTCTTC. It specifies CSARTGQWDEQFF.

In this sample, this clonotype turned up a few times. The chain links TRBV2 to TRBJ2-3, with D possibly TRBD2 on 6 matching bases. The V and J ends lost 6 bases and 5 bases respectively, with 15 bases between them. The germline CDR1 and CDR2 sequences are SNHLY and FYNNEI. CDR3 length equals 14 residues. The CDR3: CASRRTMFQDTQYF. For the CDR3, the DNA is TGTGCCAGCAGGAGGACTATGTTTCAAGATACGCAGTATTTT.

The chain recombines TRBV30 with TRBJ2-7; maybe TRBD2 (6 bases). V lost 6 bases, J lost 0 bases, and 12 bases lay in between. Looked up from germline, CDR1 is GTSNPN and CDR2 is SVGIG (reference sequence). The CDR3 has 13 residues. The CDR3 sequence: CACRDSLSYEQYF. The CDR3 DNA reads TGTGCCTGTAGGGACTCGCTCTCCTACGAGCAGTACTTC.

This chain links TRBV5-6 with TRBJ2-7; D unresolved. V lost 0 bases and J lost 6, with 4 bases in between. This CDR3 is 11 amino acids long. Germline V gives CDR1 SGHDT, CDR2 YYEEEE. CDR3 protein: CASSLAREQYF. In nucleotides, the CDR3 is TGTGCCAGCAGCTTGGCGCGCGAGCAGTACTTC.

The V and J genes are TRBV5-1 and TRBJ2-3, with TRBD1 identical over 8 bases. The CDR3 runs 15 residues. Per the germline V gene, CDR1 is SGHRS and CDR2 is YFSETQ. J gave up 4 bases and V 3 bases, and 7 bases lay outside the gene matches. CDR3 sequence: CASSYQGARADTQYF. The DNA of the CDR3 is TGCGCCAGCAGCTATCAGGGGGCTAGGGCAGATACGCAGTATTTT.

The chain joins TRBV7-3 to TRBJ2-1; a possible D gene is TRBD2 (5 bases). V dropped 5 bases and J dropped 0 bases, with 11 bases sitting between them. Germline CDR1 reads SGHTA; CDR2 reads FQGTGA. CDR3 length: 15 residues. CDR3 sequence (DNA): TGTGCCAGCAGCCCCCTCGGGGTCTCCTACAATGAGCAGTTCTTC. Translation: CASSPLGVSYNEQFF.

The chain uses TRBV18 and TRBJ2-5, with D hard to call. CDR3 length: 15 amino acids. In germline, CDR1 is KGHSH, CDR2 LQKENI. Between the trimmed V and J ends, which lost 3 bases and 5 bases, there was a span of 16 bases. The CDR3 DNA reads TGTGCCAGCTCACCGGAAATGAGTCCCGGGGAGACCCAGTACTTC. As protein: CASSPEMSPGETQYF.

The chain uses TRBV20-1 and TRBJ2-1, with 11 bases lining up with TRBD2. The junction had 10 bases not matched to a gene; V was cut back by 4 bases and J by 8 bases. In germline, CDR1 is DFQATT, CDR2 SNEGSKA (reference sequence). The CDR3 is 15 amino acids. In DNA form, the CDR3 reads TGCAGTGCTATTGGGATGCCGACTAGCGGGGATGAGCAGTTCTTC. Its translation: CSAIGMPTSGDEQFF.